This entry concerns a single TCR beta chain. The target antigen is unknown. PCR used 60 Vbeta primers and 13 Jbeta primers. This table comes from immunoSEQ multiplex PCR, and its TCRdb copy is limited to in-frame clones, with some not included. The repertoire holds over 150,000 clones, with roughly four fifths as singletons. The data derive from a study of cytomegalovirus exposure and HLA in healthy donors. Regarding the study as a whole: A later analysis reported that several of the most significant clusters appeared to be linked to common viral pathogens, among them Epstein-Barr virus. Associated with cytomegalovirus, according to the listing, were approximately 160 TCR beta chains.

J gave up 4 bases and V 2 bases, and 10 bases lay outside the gene matches. The CDR3 extends over 18 amino acids. Germline CDR1 reads SGHTA; CDR2 reads FQGNSA. The chain has TRBV7-2 and TRBJ2-2; 10 positions match TRBD2. Sequenced material: PBMCs. The receptor was derived from a man aged 18 to 30 in good health and CMV-seronegative. The CDR3 here is CASSLYPGTSVTTGELFF. CDR3 DNA sequence: TGTGCCAGCAGCTTATACCCCGGGACTAGCGTAACCACCGGGGAGCTGTTTTTT. Complete variable domain (other parts from reference TRBV7-2 and TRBJ2-2): GAGVSQSPSNKVTEKGKDVELRCDPISGHTALYWYRQSLGQGLEFLIYFQGNSAPDKSGLPSDRFSAERTGGSVSTLTIQRTQQEDSAVYLCASSLYPGTSVTTGELFFGEGSRLTVL.